The sequence of this T cell receptor (beta chain) was determined in a study of monozygotic twins with inflammatory bowel disease. Study observations and caveats: Among IBD patients, fewer clonotypes were shared with others than among healthy twins, especially with disease activity.

About this clonotype: Its antigen remains unidentified.

For each CDR3 protein, TCRdb gives one entry from its re-call of the 5' RACE reads, without DNA. This sample lists approximately 330,000 distinct CDR3 sequences; its ten largest clones have around 2%. CDR3 length: 14 amino acids. The sequenced sample was blood. The sequence came from a human donor with ulcerative colitis or Crohn's disease, or a healthy co-twin of an affected twin (not recorded which). This chain uses TRBV12-3 or TRBV12-4 with TRBJ2-2; TCRdb lists TRBD1, though no DNA is available to test this call. Here the CDR3 reads CASSQQGHTGELFF.